The sequence of this T cell receptor (beta chain) was determined in a study of cytomegalovirus exposure and HLA in healthy donors. Study results and limitations: Later genetic work tied a missense DCLRE1C variant to beta-chain V and J trimming.

V was cut by 8 bases and J by 3 bases, with 16 bases left in between. CDR1 is SGHNT, CDR2 YENEEA, per germline. The CDR3 runs to 15 residues. The PCR used 60 Vbeta and 13 Jbeta primers. Data came from immunoSEQ multiplex PCR; TCRdb stores just in-frame clones and leaves some out. The sample carries 100,000 to 150,000 clones, about four fifths recorded once. Concerning this clone: Its antigen is currently unknown.

Material: PBMCs. The receptor's source is a woman aged 45-59 years in good health and CMV-seropositive. This chain connects TRBV11-3 to TRBJ2-2, with D maybe TRBD2 (5 bases). The CDR3 region has the DNA TGTGCCAGCGCTGGTGGACTGTCTTACACCGGGGAGCTGTTTTTT. It yields the protein CASAGGLSYTGELFF.